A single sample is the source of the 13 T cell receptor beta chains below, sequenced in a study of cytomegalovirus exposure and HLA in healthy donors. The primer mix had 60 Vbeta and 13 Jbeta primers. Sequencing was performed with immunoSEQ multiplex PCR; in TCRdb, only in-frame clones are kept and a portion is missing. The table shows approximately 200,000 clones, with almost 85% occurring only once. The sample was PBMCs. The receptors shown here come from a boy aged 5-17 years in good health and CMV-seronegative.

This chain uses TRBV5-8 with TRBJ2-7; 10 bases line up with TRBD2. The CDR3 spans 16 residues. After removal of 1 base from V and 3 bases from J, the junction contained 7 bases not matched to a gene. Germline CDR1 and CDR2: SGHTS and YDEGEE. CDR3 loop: CASSLHSGRTNYEQYF. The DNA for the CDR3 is TGTGCCAGCAGCTTGCATAGCGGGAGGACCAACTACGAGCAGTACTTC. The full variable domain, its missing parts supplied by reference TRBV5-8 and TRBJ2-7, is EAGVTQSPTHLIKTRGQQATLRCSPISGHTSVYWYQQALGLGLQFLLWYDEGEERNRGNFPPRFSGRQFPNYSSELNVNALELEDSALYLCASSLHSGRTNYEQYFGPGTRLTVT.

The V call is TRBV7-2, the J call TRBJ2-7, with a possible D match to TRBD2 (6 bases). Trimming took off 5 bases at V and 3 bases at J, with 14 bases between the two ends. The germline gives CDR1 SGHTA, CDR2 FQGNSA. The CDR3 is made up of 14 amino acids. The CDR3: CASSRRRGYYEQYF. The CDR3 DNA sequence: TGTGCCAGCAGCCGGCGGAGGGGTTACTACGAGCAGTACTTC.

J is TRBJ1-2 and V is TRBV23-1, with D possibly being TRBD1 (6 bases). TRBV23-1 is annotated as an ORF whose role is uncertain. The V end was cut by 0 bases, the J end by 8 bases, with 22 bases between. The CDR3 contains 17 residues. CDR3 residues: CASSQSCVNRVSNGYTF. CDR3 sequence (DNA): TGCGCCAGCAGTCAATCGTGCGTTAACAGGGTATCCAACGGCTACACCTTC.

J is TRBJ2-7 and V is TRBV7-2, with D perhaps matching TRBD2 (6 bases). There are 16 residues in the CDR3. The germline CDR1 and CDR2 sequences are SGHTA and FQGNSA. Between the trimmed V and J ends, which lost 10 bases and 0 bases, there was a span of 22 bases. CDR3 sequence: CATRRDSRADSYEQYF. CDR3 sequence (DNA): TGTGCCACCCGGAGGGATTCCAGGGCAGACTCCTACGAGCAGTACTTC.

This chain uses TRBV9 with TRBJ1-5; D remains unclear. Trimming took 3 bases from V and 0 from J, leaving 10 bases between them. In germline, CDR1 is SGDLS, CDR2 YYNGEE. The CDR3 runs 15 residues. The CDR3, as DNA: TGTGCCAGCAGCGGCGGGGATCATAGCAATCAGCCCCAGCATTTT. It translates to CASSGGDHSNQPQHF.

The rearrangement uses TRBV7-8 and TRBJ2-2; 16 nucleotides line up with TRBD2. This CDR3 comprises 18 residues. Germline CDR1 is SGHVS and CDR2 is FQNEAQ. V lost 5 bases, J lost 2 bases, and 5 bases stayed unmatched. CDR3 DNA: TGTGCCAGCAGCCCTGGGACTAGCGGGGGGGTAAACACCGGGGAGCTGTTTTTT. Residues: CASSPGTSGGVNTGELFF.

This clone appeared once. The CDR3, as DNA: TGTGCTAGTGGCTCACGACTACTAGCTTCCCGCTCCTACGAGCAGTACTTC. Translating gives CASGSRLLASRSYEQYF. The chain employs TRBV12-5 and TRBJ2-5, with a possible D match to TRBD2 (6 bases). TRBJ2-7 explains the end of the DNA better; the J call may be wrong. The CDR3 runs 17 residues. Germline values: CDR1 LGHNT, CDR2 FRNRAP.

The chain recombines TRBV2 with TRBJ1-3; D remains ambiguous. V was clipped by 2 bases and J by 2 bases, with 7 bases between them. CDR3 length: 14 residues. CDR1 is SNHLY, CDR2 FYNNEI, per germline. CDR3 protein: CASSESGAGNTIYF. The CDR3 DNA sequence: TGTGCCAGCAGTGAATCCGGGGCTGGAAACACCATATATTTT. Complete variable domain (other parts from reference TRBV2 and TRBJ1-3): EPEVTQTPSHQVTQMGQEVILRCVPISNHLYFYWYRQILGQKVEFLVSFYNNEISEKSEIFDDQFSVERPDGSNFTLKIRSTKLEDSAMYFCASSESGAGNTIYFGEGSWLTVV.

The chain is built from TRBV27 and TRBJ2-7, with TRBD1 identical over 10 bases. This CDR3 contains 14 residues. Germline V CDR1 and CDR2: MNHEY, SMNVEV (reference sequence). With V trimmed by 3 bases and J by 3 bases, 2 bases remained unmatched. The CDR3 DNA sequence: TGTGCCAGCAGTTTCTGGGACAGGGGCTACGAGCAGTACTTC. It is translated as CASSFWDRGYEQYF.

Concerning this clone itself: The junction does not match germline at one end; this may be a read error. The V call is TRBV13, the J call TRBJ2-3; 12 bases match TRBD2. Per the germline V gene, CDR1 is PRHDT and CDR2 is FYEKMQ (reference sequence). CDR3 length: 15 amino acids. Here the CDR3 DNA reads TGTGCCAGCAGCTTGACTAGCGGGAGCACACATACGCAGTATTTT. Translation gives CASSLTSGSTHTQYF.

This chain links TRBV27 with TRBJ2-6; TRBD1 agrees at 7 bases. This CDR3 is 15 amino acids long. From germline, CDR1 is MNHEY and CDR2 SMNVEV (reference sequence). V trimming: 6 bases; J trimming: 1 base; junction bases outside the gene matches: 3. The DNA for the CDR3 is TGTGCCAGCAGGTTGACAGGGTCTGGGGCCAACGTCCTGACTTTC. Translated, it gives CASRLTGSGANVLTF.

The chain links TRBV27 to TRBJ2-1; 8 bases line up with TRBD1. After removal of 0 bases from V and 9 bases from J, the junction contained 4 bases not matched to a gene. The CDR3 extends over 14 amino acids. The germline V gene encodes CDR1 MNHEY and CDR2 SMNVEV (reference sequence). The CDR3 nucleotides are TGTGCCAGCAGTTTATCCACAGGGGGGAGTGAGCAGTTCTTC. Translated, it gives CASSLSTGGSEQFF.

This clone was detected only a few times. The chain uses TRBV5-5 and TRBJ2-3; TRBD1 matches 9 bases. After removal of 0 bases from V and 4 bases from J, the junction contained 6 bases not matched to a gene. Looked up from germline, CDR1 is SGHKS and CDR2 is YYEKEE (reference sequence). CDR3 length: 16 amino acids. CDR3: CASSLVGQGSPDTQYF. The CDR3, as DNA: TGTGCCAGCAGCTTGGTGGGACAGGGCTCGCCAGATACGCAGTATTTT.